The clone carrying this TCR beta chain was observed once. The sample is drawn from a study of blood T cell repertoires in COVID-19. This CDR3 has 16 residues. V was clipped by 0 bases and J by 1 base, with 10 bases between them. Per the germline V gene, CDR1 is SGHRS and CDR2 is YFSETQ. In the authors' methods: Reference gene primer amplification yielded estimated nucleated cell counts. Profiling relied on immunoSEQ multiplex PCR, and the TCRdb table lists in-frame clones only, not all of them. V, J and clone size derive from that table, while D and trimming were established from the DNA sequence. The profile shows 110,000 to 150,000 clones, roughly 88% of them singletons.

V gene TRBV5-1 combines with J gene TRBJ2-2; D is possibly TRBD2 (5 bases). Sequencing was carried out using peripheral blood. This receptor was obtained from a man in his 70s with acute or convalescent COVID-19. The CDR3 coding sequence is TGCGCCAGCAGCTTGGTCGCGGGCTGGAACACCGGGGAGCTGTTTTTT. It encodes CASSLVAGWNTGELFF.